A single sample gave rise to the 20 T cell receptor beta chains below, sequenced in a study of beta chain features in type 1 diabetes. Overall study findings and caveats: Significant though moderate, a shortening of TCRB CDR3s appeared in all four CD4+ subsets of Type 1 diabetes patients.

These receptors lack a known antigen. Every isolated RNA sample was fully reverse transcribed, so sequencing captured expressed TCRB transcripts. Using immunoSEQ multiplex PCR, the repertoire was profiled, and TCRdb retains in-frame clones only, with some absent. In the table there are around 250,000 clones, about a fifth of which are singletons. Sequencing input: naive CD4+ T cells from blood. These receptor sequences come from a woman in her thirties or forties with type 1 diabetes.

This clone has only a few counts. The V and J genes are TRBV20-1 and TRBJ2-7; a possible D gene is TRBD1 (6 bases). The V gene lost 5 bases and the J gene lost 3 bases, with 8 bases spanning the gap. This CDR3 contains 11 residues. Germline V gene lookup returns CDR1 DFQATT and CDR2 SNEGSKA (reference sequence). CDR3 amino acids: CSAPDSYEQYF. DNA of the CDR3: TGCAGTGCTCCGGACAGCTACGAGCAGTACTTC.

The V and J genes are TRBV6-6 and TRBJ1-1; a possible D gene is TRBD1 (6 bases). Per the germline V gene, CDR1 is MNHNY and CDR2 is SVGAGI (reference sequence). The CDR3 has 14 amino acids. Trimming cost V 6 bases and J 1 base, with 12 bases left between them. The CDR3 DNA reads TGTGCCAGCAGCAACAGGGTGAAGAACACTGAAGCTTTCTTT. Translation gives CASSNRVKNTEAFF.

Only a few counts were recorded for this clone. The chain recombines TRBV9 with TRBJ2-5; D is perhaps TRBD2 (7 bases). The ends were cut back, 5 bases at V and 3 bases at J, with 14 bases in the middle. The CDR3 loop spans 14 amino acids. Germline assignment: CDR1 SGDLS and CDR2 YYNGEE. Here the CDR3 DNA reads TGTGCCAGCAGTCCGGGGAGGGGGGAAGAGACCCAGTACTTC. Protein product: CASSPGRGEETQYF. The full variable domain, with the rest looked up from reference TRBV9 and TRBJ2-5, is DSGVTQTPKHLITATGQRVTLRCSPRSGDLSVYWYQQSLDQGLQFLIQYYNGEERAKGNILERFSAQQFPDLHSELNLSSLELGDSALYFCASSPGRGEETQYFGPGTRLLVL.

The CDR3 nucleotides are TGTGCCTGGAGTAGGGCCCCGGGGGTAGGTCAGCCCCAGCATTTT. It translates to CAWSRAPGVGQPQHF. The chain has TRBV30 and TRBJ1-5, with D perhaps matching TRBD1 (5 bases). Germline values: CDR1 GTSNPN, CDR2 SVGIG (reference sequence). Trimming shortened V by 2 bases and J by 6 bases, and 17 bases separated the two germline ends. The CDR3 runs to 15 residues.

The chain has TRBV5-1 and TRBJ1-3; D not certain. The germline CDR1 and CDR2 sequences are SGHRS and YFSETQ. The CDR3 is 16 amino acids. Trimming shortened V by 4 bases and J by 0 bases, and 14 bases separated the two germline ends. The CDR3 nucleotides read TGCGCCAGCAGCCCGTTAGTAAGCCGCTCTGGAAACACCATATATTTT. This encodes CASSPLVSRSGNTIYF.

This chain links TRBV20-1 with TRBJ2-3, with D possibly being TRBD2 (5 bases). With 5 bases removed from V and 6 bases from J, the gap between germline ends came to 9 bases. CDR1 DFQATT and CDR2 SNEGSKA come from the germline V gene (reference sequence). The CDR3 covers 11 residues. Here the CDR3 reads CSALLGDTQYF. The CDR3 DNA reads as TGCAGTGCTCTACTAGGGGATACGCAGTATTTT.

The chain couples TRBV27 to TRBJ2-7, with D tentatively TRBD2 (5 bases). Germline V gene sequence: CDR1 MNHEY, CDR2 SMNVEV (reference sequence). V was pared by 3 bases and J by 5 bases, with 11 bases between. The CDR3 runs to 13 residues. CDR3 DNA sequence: TGTGCCAGCAGTTTCCGAGGGCGGGACGAGCAGTACTTC. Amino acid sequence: CASSFRGRDEQYF.

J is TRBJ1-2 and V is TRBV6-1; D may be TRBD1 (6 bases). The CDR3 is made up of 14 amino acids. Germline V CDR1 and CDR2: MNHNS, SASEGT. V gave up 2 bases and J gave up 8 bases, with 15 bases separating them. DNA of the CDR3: TGTGCCAGCAGTGAAACAGTCAGGGGCCAAGGCTACACCTTC. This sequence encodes CASSETVRGQGYTF.

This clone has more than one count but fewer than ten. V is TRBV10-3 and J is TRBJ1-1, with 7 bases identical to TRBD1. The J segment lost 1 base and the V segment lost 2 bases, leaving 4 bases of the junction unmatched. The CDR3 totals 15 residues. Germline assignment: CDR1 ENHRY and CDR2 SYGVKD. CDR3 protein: CAISEKGAPNTEAFF. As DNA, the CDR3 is TGTGCCATCAGTGAGAAGGGGGCCCCGAACACTGAAGCTTTCTTT.

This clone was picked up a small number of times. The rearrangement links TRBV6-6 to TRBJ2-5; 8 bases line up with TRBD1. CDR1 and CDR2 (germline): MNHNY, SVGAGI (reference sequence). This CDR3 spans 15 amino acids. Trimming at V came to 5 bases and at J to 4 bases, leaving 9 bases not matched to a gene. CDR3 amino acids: CASSRFGGQGETQYF. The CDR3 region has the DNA TGTGCCAGCAGTCGATTTGGTGGACAGGGAGAGACCCAGTACTTC.

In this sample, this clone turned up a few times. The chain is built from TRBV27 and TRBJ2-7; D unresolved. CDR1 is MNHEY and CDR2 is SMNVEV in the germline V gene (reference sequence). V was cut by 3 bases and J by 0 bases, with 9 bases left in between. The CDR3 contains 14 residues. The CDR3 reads CASSLRGNSYEQYF. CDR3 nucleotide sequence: TGTGCCAGCAGTTTGAGAGGCAACTCCTACGAGCAGTACTTC.

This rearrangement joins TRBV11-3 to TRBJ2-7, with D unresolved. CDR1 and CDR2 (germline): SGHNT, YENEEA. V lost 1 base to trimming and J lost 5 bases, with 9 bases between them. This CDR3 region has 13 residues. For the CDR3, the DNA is TGTGCCAGCAGCTTAGCCCATCAGGACGAGCAGTACTTC. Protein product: CASSLAHQDEQYF.

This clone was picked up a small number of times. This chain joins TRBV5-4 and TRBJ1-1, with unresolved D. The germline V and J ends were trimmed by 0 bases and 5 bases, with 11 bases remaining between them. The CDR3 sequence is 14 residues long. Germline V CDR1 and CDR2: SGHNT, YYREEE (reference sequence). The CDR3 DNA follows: TGTGCCAGCAGCTTGGCCGGCGGGCGGACTGAAGCTTTCTTT. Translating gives CASSLAGGRTEAFF.

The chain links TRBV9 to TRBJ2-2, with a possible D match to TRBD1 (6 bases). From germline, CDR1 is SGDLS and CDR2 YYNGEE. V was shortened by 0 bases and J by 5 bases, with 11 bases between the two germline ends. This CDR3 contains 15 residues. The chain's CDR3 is CASSVVGTTTGELFF. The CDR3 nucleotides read TGTGCCAGCAGCGTAGTAGGGACAACAACCGGGGAGCTGTTTTTT.

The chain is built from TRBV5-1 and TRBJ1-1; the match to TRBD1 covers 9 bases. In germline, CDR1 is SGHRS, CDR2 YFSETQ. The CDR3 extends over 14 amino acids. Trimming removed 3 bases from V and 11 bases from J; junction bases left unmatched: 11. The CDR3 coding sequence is TGCGCCAGCAGCTCCCTAGCCGGGACAGGGTTGGCTTTCTTT. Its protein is CASSSLAGTGLAFF.

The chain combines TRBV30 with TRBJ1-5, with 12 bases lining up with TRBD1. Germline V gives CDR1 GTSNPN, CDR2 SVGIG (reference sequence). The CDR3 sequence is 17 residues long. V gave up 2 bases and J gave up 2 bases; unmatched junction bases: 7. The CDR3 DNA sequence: TGTGCCTGGAGTAGGGACAGGGGGCCGAGGGGCAATCAGCCCCAGCATTTT. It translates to CAWSRDRGPRGNQPQHF.

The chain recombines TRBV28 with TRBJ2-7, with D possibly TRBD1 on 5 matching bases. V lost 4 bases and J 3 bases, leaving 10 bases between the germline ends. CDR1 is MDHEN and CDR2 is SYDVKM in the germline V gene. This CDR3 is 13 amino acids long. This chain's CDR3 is CASSWPQGYEQYF. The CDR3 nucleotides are TGTGCCAGCAGTTGGCCTCAGGGCTACGAGCAGTACTTC.

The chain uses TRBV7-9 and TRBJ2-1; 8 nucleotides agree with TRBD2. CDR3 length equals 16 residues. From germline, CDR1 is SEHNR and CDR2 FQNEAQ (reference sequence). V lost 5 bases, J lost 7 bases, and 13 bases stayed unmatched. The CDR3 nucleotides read TGTGCCAGCAGCCGGGCGCCGGGGGGGCCGGGTAATGAGCAGTTCTTC. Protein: CASSRAPGGPGNEQFF.

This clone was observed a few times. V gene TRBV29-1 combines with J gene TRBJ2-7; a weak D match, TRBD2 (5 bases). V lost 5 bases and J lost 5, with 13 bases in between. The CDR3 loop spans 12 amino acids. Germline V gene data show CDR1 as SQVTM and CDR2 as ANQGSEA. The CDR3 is CSVRAGDHEQYF. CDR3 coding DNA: TGCAGCGTTCGAGCCGGGGATCACGAGCAGTACTTC.

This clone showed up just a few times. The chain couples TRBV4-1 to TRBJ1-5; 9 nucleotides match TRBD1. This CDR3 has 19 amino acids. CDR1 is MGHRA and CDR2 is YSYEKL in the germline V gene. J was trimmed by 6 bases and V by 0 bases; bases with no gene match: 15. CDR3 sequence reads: CASSQDPGQGIAATQPQHF. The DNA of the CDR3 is TGCGCCAGCAGCCAAGATCCCGGACAGGGGATTGCGGCTACTCAGCCCCAGCATTTT.